This T cell receptor (beta chain) was found in a study of cytomegalovirus exposure and HLA in healthy donors. The CDR3 has 15 residues. The PCR made use of 60 Vbeta and 13 Jbeta primers. The data were produced by immunoSEQ multiplex PCR, yet TCRdb's version contains in-frame clones alone and is incomplete. The table lists tens of thousands of clones, roughly 78% of them singletons, with 2.5% in the top ten. The sample taken for sequencing was PBMCs. This chain connects TRBV21-1 to TRBJ2-3; the table calls TRBD1, which could not be checked here. TRBV21-1 is a known pseudogene. This TCR was sampled from a male donor in good health and CMV-seropositive. CDR3 in DNA: TGTGCCAGCAGGACCATACAGGGGGTTGAAGATACGCAGTATTTT. Protein: CASRTIQGVEDTQYF.